This TCR beta chain was observed in a study of neoadjuvant nivolumab and ipilimumab in lung cancer. Notes on the study in general: Only two of four nivolumab-treated tumors gained richness and clonality by surgery. Only a single major-pathologic-response sample was available for clonality analysis. TCR richness and clonality were higher in tumors than adjacent uninvolved lung. Only a small number of samples underwent TCR sequencing.

As to this clone: What it binds is unknown.

V trimming: 4 bases; J trimming: 3 bases; junction bases outside the gene matches: 2. The germline V gene encodes CDR1 SGHDN and CDR2 FVKESK. This CDR3 has 13 amino acids. Assay used: immunoSEQ multiplex PCR; TCRdb lists only in-frame clones, some missing. This table holds more than 8,500 clones, over 60% found once. The TCR was taken from an adult with non-small cell lung cancer. Some clones in this sample may be carry-over from other donors' samples. This chain joins TRBV14 and TRBJ2-7, with 8 nucleotides matching TRBD2. Sequencing used tumor tissue, obtained after neoadjuvant nivolumab, alone or with ipilimumab, at or shortly before surgery. DNA for the CDR3: TGTGCCAGCAGCCCGGGACTAGACTACGAGCAGTACTTC. This encodes CASSPGLDYEQYF.